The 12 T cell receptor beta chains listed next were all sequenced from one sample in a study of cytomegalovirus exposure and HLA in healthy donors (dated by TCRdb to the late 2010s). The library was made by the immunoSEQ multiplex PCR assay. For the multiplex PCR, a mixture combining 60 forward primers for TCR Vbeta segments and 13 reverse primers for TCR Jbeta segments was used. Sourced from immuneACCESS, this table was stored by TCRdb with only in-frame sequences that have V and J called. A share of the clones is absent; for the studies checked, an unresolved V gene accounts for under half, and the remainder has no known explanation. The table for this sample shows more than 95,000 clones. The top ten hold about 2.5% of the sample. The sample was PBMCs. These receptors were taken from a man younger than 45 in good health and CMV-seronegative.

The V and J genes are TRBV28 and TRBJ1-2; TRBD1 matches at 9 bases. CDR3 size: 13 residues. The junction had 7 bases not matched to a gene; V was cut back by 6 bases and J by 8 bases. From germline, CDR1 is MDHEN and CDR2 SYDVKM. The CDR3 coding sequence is TGTGCCAGCAGCCAGGGACAGGGATACGGCTACACCTTC. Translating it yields CASSQGQGYGYTF.

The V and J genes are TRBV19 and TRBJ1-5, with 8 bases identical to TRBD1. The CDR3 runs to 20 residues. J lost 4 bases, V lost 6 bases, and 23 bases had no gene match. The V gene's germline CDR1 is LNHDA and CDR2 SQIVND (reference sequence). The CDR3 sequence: CASSSGQGGVSGRKNQPQHF. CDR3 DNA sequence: TGTGCCAGTAGCTCAGGACAGGGTGGTGTTTCGGGTCGCAAGAATCAGCCCCAGCATTTT.

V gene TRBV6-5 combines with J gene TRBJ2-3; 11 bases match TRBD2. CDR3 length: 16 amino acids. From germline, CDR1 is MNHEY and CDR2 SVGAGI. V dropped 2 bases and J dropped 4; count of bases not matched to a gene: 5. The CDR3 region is CASSYTQLAGADTQYF. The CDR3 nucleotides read TGTGCCAGCAGTTACACCCAACTAGCGGGAGCAGATACGCAGTATTTT.

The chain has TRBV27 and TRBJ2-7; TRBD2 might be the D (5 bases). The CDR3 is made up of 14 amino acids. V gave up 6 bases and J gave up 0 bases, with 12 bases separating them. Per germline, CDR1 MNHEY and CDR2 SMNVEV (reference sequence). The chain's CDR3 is CASRLDFSSYEQYF. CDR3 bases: TGTGCCAGCAGGCTGGACTTTAGCTCCTACGAGCAGTACTTC.

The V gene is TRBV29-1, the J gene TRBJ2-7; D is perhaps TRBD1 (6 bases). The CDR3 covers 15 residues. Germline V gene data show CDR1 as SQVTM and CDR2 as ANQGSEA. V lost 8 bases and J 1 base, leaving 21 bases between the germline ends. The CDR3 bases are TGCAGCTTTGGCCGCACGACAGGAAGGTCCTACGAGCAGTACTTC. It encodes CSFGRTTGRSYEQYF.

CDR3 sequence reads: CASSLRTGGGNYGYTF. For the CDR3, the DNA is TGTGCCAGCAGTCTCCGGACAGGGGGGGGGAACTATGGCTACACCTTC. This chain links TRBV28 with TRBJ1-2; TRBD1 agrees at 10 bases. The CDR3 is 16 residues long. Germline CDR1 MDHEN, CDR2 SYDVKM. V shed 5 bases and J 2 bases; nucleotides not matched to a gene: 8.

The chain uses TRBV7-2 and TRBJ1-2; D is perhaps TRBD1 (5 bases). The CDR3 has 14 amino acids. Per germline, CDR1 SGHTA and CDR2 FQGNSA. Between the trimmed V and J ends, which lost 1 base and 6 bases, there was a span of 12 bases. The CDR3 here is CASSLGREGNGYTF. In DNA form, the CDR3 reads TGTGCCAGCAGCTTAGGCAGGGAAGGTAATGGCTACACCTTC.

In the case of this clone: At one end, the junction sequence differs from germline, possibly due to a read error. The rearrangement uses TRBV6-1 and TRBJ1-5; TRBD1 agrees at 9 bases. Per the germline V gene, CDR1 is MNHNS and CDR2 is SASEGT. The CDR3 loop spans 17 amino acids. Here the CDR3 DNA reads TGTGCCAGCATTGAACAAAGGGGGACAGGGCACAATCAGCCCCAGCATTTT. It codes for CASIEQRGTGHNQPQHF.

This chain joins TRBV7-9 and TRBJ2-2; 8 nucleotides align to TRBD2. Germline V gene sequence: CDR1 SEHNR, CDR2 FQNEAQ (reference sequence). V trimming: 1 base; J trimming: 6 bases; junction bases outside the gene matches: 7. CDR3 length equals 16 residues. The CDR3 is CASSLGALAAPGELFF. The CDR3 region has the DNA TGTGCCAGCAGCTTAGGGGCACTAGCGGCACCCGGGGAGCTGTTTTTT.

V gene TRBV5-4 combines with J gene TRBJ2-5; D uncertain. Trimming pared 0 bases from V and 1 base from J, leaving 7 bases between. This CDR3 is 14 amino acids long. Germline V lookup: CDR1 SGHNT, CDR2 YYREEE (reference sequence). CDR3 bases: TGTGCCAGCAGCTTGGAAGCTACCCAAGAGACCCAGTACTTC. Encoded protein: CASSLEATQETQYF.

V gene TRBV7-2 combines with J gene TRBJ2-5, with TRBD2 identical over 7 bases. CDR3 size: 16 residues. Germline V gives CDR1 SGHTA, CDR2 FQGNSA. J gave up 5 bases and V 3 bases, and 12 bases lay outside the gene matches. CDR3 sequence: CASSLALAVSRETQYF. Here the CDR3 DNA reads TGTGCCAGCAGCTTGGCGCTAGCGGTATCGAGGGAGACCCAGTACTTC.

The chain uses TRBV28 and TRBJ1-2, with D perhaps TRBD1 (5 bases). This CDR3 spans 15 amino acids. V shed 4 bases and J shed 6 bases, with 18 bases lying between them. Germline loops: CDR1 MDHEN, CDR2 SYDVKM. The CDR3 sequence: CASSSRVEIYHGYTF. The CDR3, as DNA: TGTGCCAGCAGTTCCAGGGTTGAAATATACCATGGCTACACCTTC.